The entry below describes one TCR beta chain. This clonotype occurred a few times. Which antigen it targets is not known. No much larger clonotype is one base removed from it; base qualities were not supplied. The data derive from a study of T cells in Graves' hyperthyroidism and ophthalmopathy (dated by TCRdb to the late 2010s). For the wider study: Peripheral blood samples were taken at initial diagnosis, before any treatment was given. Once sampling was done, hyperthyroidism patients were given methimazole at a starting dose of 30 mg daily, whereas ophthalmopathy patients were given high-dose intravenous methylprednisolone. According to the paper, TCR Vbeta CDR3 sequencing was carried out on some 140 peripheral blood samples, which came from some 41 ophthalmopathy, 70 to 80 hyperthyroidism and about 17 progressor patients. The study also compared thyroid tissue and blood T-cell repertoires from over 5 Graves' hyperthyroidism patients. A discovery cohort of approximately 97 patients, 43 with Graves' ophthalmopathy and roughly 59 with stable Graves' hyperthyroidism, was used to find distinguishing TCR V-J signatures. The 100 or so discovery patients were randomly split 7:3 into training and test sets. Prospective prediction of ophthalmopathy was tested in an independent validation cohort consisting of some 19 hyperthyroidism patients and over 15 patients who later progressed to ophthalmopathy.

General findings and caveats noted by the study authors: Ophthalmopathy was separated from stable hyperthyroidism by a 13 V-J signature model, with just over 85% sensitivity and 81% to 82% specificity obtained in cross-validation and 80%/75% obtained in testing. No statistical method was used to set the sample size in advance, and investigators knew the group allocation. Blood samples also contained most of the expanded thyroid clonotypes (frequency above 0.001), which suggests that blood repertoires may reflect thyroid immune responses. During validation, the model predicted progression to ophthalmopathy a median of approximately six months ahead of onset, with more than 60% sensitivity and around 72% specificity.

The germline V gene specifies SGHTA as CDR1 and FQGNSA as CDR2. V is pruned by 1 base and J by 0 bases, leaving 8 bases of the junction without a gene match. The cysteine opens and the phenylalanine closes a CDR3 of 18 amino acids. The CDR3 DNA has 54 bases and is translated from base 1. Amplification of TCR beta CDR3 regions was carried out from RNA transcripts. For the first round of RT-PCR on the TCR CDR3, the HTBI primer set was used together with the Qiagen OneStep RT-PCR kit. A second multiplex PCR round built the libraries, followed by size selection and purification. Libraries were sequenced paired-end with 100 bp reads on an Illumina HiSeq2000. On the authors' methods: SOAPnuke was used to process the raw data, with reads discarded if the reads contained adapters or uncalled bases, had a mean Phred below 15, or lacked an exact constant-primer or identifier match. High-quality paired reads were merged with COPE v1.2.5, and unique nucleotide sequences were defined as clonotypes. MiTCR v1.1 was used to align clonotypes to the IMGT TRBV, TRBD and TRBJ reference segments. Only V-J combinations with frequency above 0.0001, covering approximately 99% of repertoires, were analysed. The TCS score was defined as F50 (clonal expansion) divided by E x V (chaos), with BLOSUM62-based TCRdist calculated between CDR3 peptides within each V-J. Welch's t-statistics and random forest reduced roughly 540 V-J features to fewer than 15, which were used in a naive Bayes classifier (R e1071). Clones were called with MiXCR by TCRdb after fastp trimmed the public reads at Q25, and only in-frame beta chains were retained. Rows with a matching CDR3 protein are joined into one entry that keeps the most common DNA and genes. These V and J calls rely on TCRdb rather than the paper's analysis. For this sample there are roughly 380,000 distinct CDR3 sequences; approximately 15% appear just once. 9.5% to 12% of the sample lies in the top ten.

Stable Graves' hyperthyroidism was defined as the absence of progression to ophthalmopathy over 18 months of follow-up. Hyperthyroidism patients were newly diagnosed, had a disease duration of under 2 months, and were aged 18 to 65 years. Exclusion was applied to patients with uncontrolled infections, other autoimmune diseases, pregnancy or lactation. Diagnoses were based on clinical symptoms, serum thyroxine and TRAb, thyroid ultrasound and orbital computed tomography. PBMCs were isolated from about 9 ml of fresh peripheral blood by Ficoll-Paque density gradient centrifugation. Total RNA was extracted with Trizol reagent, and quality was checked on an Agilent 2100 Bioanalyzer.

Material for sequencing was blood. This sequence uses TRBV7-2 and TRBJ2-7, with 11 bases aligning to TRBD2. The receptor was isolated from a woman aged 55-70 years with Graves' hyperthyroidism. The CDR3 amino acid sequence is: CASSLVPPGLAASYEQYF. DNA sequence: TGTGCCAGCAGCTTAGTTCCCCCGGGACTAGCGGCCTCCTACGAGCAGTACTTC.